This T cell receptor (beta chain) is drawn from a study of breast tumors, draining lymph nodes, adjacent tissues. The CDR3 loop spans 17 amino acids. The V gene's germline CDR1 is SEHNR and CDR2 FQNEAQ (reference sequence). V shed 5 bases, J shed 11 bases, and the junction held 22 bases outside the gene matches. TCRdb reprocessed the multiplex PCR reads via MiXCR and lists one record per CDR3 protein. The repertoire holds about 220,000 distinct CDR3 sequences, with less than 35% as singletons. Axillary draining lymph nodes of breast cancer patients supplied the node samples. Whole-study results and caveats: Compared with basal-like, luminal-like tumors shared significantly more repertoire with nontumor tissue.

Details on this clonotype: Its antigen is not identified.

The source material was axillary lymph node tissue. This TCR was recovered from a female donor with breast cancer. Some clones in this sample may be carry-over from other donors' samples. V and J are TRBV7-9 and TRBJ2-3; 7 positions match TRBD2. The CDR3 spells CASSPLPAGVSYNEQYF. The CDR3 DNA is TGTGCCAGCAGCCCCCTCCCCGCGGGAGTGTCCTACAATGAGCAGTATTTT. Full variable domain (outside the CDR3, taken from reference TRBV7-9 and TRBJ2-3): DTGVSQNPRHKITKRGQNVTFRCDPISEHNRLYWYRQTLGQGPEFLTYFQNEAQLEKSRLLSDRFSAERPKGSFSTLEIQRTEQGDSAMYLCASSPLPAGVSYNEQYFGPGTRLTVL.